This TCR delta chain was observed in a study of γδ T cells in repeated Plasmodium falciparum infection. About the research overall: Donors had four controlled P. falciparum NF54 infections over roughly 610 days. Some Malian samples span acute malaria episodes; others come from no-transmission periods. Whole-study findings and limits: Waves of new clonotype selection appeared after repeated controlled infections in Vdelta2-negative, largely Vdelta1+, gammadelta T cells.

Bulk repertoires came from Vgamma9/Vdelta2+ or Vdelta2-negative gammadelta T cells flow-sorted from PBMC. The CDR3 extends over 13 amino acids. Germline lookup yields CDR1 GEAIGNYY and CDR2 EKD. This clone came up many times. Its antigen is not known. TCRdb shows a much larger clone's protein in place of this DNA's translation, and the two differ at residue 7, likely through a read error; the protein shown is translated from the DNA. Other nucleotide sequences from this sample produce the same CDR3. TRG and TRD sequences were obtained from every sorted gammadelta sample. TCRdb reprocessed the multiplex PCR reads through CATT. The sample has 70,000 to 95,000 delta-chain clones, approximately 1.4% seen once; the top ten hold more than 7%.

Sequenced material: gamma-delta T cells from blood. The chain employs TRDV2 and TRDJ3; tentative D call: TRDD3 (5 bases). The clonotype comes from a pool of human donors (malaria-infected and uninfected, not separated). This chain's CDR3 is CACDTWGTRQMFF. The DNA of the CDR3 is TGTGCCTGTGACACCTGGGGCACCCGACAGATGTTTTTC.